The 17 T cell receptor beta chains below were found in one sample sequenced in a study of CD8+ T cells in alopecia areata. cDNA reverse transcribed from extracted RNA served as the sequencing template. Using immunoSEQ multiplex PCR, the repertoire was profiled, and TCRdb retains in-frame clones only, with some absent. The table includes under 150,000 clones, around 45% detected once. Source material: NKG2D-low CD8+ T cells sorted from blood. The receptor source for this set is a human donor with alopecia areata.

In this sample, this clone turned up a few times. This sample includes further DNA sequences coding for the same CDR3. The chain employs TRBV29-1 and TRBJ1-1; D gene ambiguous. Germline CDR1 and CDR2: SQVTM and ANQGSEA. V lost 4 bases, J lost 3 bases, and 6 bases lay in between. The CDR3 has 11 amino acids. The DNA of the CDR3 is TGCAGCGTTGGGTTGGACACTGAAGCTTTCTTT. It codes for CSVGLDTEAFF.

The rearrangement links TRBV29-1 to TRBJ2-2; D is perhaps TRBD1 or TRBD2 (5 bases each). V was pared by 7 bases and J by 9 bases, with 18 bases between. The CDR3 runs 13 residues. Germline CDR1 SQVTM, CDR2 ANQGSEA. CDR3 sequence: CSAGTAEGRELFF. As DNA, the CDR3 is TGCAGCGCCGGGACCGCCGAGGGCAGGGAGCTGTTTTTT.

The rearrangement joins TRBV29-1 to TRBJ2-5, with a tentative D call TRBD1 (6 bases). V lost 7 bases, J lost 2 bases, and 14 bases lay in between. The germline gives CDR1 SQVTM, CDR2 ANQGSEA. CDR3 length: 13 residues. The CDR3 reads CSGILGAQETQYF. The CDR3 nucleotides are TGCAGCGGTATATTGGGGGCTCAAGAGACCCAGTACTTC.

This clone was found a few times. V usage is TRBV29-1 and J usage is TRBJ2-3; weak D call: TRBD2 (6 bases). Germline CDR1 is SQVTM and CDR2 is ANQGSEA. The CDR3 runs 13 residues. Trimming cost V 4 bases and J 2 bases, with 10 bases left between them. CDR3 sequence: CSVAGLHTDTQYF. CDR3 bases: TGCAGCGTTGCGGGACTCCACACAGATACGCAGTATTTT.

This sequence joins TRBV4-3 and TRBJ2-3, with 10 positions matching TRBD2. The CDR3 loop spans 16 amino acids. Germline V gene data show CDR1 as LGHNA and CDR2 as YSLEER. J lost 0 bases, V lost 4 bases, and 4 bases had no gene match. The CDR3 reads CASSPRAGGSTDTQYF. The CDR3 region has the DNA TGCGCCAGCAGCCCCCGAGCGGGAGGGAGCACAGATACGCAGTATTTT.

The J gene is TRBJ2-3, the V gene TRBV4-1; D is undetermined. There are 16 residues in the CDR3. The V end was cut by 4 bases, the J end by 0 bases, with 14 bases between. The germline gives CDR1 MGHRA, CDR2 YSYEKL. The CDR3 protein is CASSLQGAFSTDTQYF. DNA for the CDR3: TGCGCCAGCAGCCTCCAAGGCGCGTTTAGCACAGATACGCAGTATTTT.

The V and J genes are TRBV9 and TRBJ2-3; D is uncertain. Deletions cut 5 bases from V and 5 bases from J, with 9 bases between. Germline V lookup: CDR1 SGDLS, CDR2 YYNGEE. There are 12 residues in the CDR3. The CDR3, as DNA: TGTGCCAGCAGTTCAGCTATAGATACGCAGTATTTT. Amino acid sequence: CASSSAIDTQYF. The complete variable domain, with remaining parts taken from reference TRBV9 and TRBJ2-3, reads DSGVTQTPKHLITATGQRVTLRCSPRSGDLSVYWYQQSLDQGLQFLIQYYNGEERAKGNILERFSAQQFPDLHSELNLSSLELGDSALYFCASSSAIDTQYFGPGTRLTVL.

This clone was picked up a small number of times. The CDR3 protein is CASSFGRAPSYEQYF. The CDR3 DNA reads as TGTGCCAGCAGCTTCGGGCGGGCCCCCTCCTACGAGCAGTACTTC. The rearrangement uses TRBV11-2 and TRBJ2-7; maybe TRBD2 (5 bases). V was trimmed by 3 bases and J by 0 bases, leaving 12 bases between them. The CDR3 sequence is 15 residues long. The germline CDR1 and CDR2 sequences are SGHAT and FQNNGV.

The CDR3 here is CASSIGLVPEQFF. In DNA, the CDR3 is TGTGCCAGCAGCATCGGACTAGTTCCTGAGCAGTTCTTC. The chain joins TRBV9 to TRBJ2-1, with 7 bases identical to TRBD2. CDR1 SGDLS and CDR2 YYNGEE come from the germline V gene. J gave up 9 bases and V 4 bases, and 7 bases lay outside the gene matches. The length of the CDR3 is 13 residues. Looking up the rest from reference TRBV9 and TRBJ2-1 gives the full variable domain: DSGVTQTPKHLITATGQRVTLRCSPRSGDLSVYWYQQSLDQGLQFLIQYYNGEERAKGNILERFSAQQFPDLHSELNLSSLELGDSALYFCASSIGLVPEQFFGPGTRLTVL.

This clone was seen just once. The chain carries TRBV29-1 and TRBJ1-1; 8 nucleotides line up with TRBD1. The CDR3 loop spans 15 amino acids. Losses at the gene ends were 7 bases for V and 1 base for J; bases not matched to a gene: 11. Germline CDR1 is SQVTM and CDR2 is ANQGSEA. CDR3 DNA sequence: TGCAGCGCCTCGGCACCTGGGACAGGGAACACTGAAGCTTTCTTT. Its translation: CSASAPGTGNTEAFF.

V and J are TRBV2 and TRBJ2-1, with 9 bases fitting TRBD2. The germline V gene encodes CDR1 SNHLY and CDR2 FYNNEI. The trim removed 4 bases at V and 8 bases at J, leaving 6 bases unmatched. This CDR3 has 14 amino acids. As DNA, the CDR3 is TGTGCCAGCAGTGGAGGACTAGCGACGGATGAGCAGTTCTTC. Translating gives CASSGGLATDEQFF.

This clone was found a few times. This chain connects TRBV29-1 to TRBJ2-7, with a tentative D call TRBD1 (6 bases). The CDR3 is made up of 14 amino acids. CDR1 is SQVTM, CDR2 ANQGSEA, per germline. Between the trimmed V and J ends, which lost 4 bases and 0 bases, there was a span of 13 bases. CDR3 protein: CSVAQTGNSYEQYF. CDR3 DNA sequence: TGCAGCGTTGCCCAAACAGGGAACTCCTACGAGCAGTACTTC.

The CDR3 spells CSVTSGGRPDTQYF. The CDR3 region has the DNA TGCAGCGTGACTAGCGGGGGGAGGCCAGATACGCAGTATTTT. The chain employs TRBV29-1 and TRBJ2-3, with TRBD2 matching 13 bases. From germline, CDR1 is SQVTM and CDR2 ANQGSEA. The ends lost 6 bases at V and 4 bases at J; junction bases unmatched: 4. The CDR3 loop spans 14 amino acids.

This clone appeared a few times. The chain combines TRBV14 with TRBJ1-1; D remains unclear. Germline V lookup: CDR1 SGHDN, CDR2 FVKESK. This CDR3 comprises 13 residues. V lost 1 base and J lost 0, with 3 bases in between. The CDR3 DNA follows: TGTGCCAGCAGCCAAGCTGTGAACACTGAAGCTTTCTTT. This gives the protein CASSQAVNTEAFF. Based on the CDR3 plus reference TRBV14 and TRBJ1-1, the full variable domain is EAGVTQFPSHSVIEKGQTVTLRCDPISGHDNLYWYRRVMGKEIKFLLHFVKESKQDESGMPNNRFLAERTGGTYSTLKVQPAELEDSGVYFCASSQAVNTEAFFGQGTRLTVV.

This clone was seen a handful of times. The rearrangement links TRBV29-1 to TRBJ1-2, with a weak D call TRBD1 (5 bases). Trimming took off 7 bases at V and 2 bases at J, with 11 bases between the two ends. CDR1 and CDR2 (germline): SQVTM, ANQGSEA. The CDR3 has 12 residues. The CDR3 sequence: CSAPTVNYGYTF. CDR3 nucleotides: TGCAGCGCCCCGACAGTCAACTATGGCTACACCTTC.

The genes are TRBV4-1 and TRBJ2-2, with D hard to call. Trimming stripped 1 base from V and 7 bases from J, with 1 base between. Germline V gives CDR1 MGHRA, CDR2 YSYEKL. The CDR3 totals 11 residues. For the CDR3, the DNA is TGCGCCAGCAGCCAAGTCGGGGAGCTGTTTTTT. Translation: CASSQVGELFF.

J is TRBJ2-5 and V is TRBV30; no definite D call. The germline V gene has CDR1 GTSNPN and CDR2 SVGIG (reference sequence). The CDR3 sequence is 11 residues long. With 5 bases removed from V and 5 bases from J, the gap between germline ends came to 9 bases. The CDR3: CAWQSLETQYF. DNA of the CDR3: TGTGCCTGGCAAAGTCTGGAGACCCAGTACTTC.